This TCR beta chain was captured by sequencing in a study of memory CD4+ T cells and cytomegalovirus serostatus. The overall study: Healthy Belgian adult donors included fewer than 10 CMV-positive and 24 CMV-negative people.

Single viable CD3+CD4+CD8-CD45RO+ cells were sorted as the memory CD4+ T cells. CMV serostatus came from serum IgG against pp150, pp28, p38, p52. Produced via immunoSEQ multiplex PCR; TCRdb's table is partial and in-frame only. The sample shows some 29,000 clones, roughly 80% of them seen only once. Between the trimmed V and J ends, which lost 7 bases and 7 bases, there was a span of 17 bases. From germline, CDR1 is LNHDA and CDR2 SQIVND (reference sequence). The CDR3 totals 15 residues. The sample was memory CD4+ T cells from blood. The chain carries TRBV19 and TRBJ1-6; D perhaps matches TRBD1 (5 bases). The receptor comes from an adult in good health and CMV-seronegative. Some clones in this sample may be carry-over from other donors' samples. For the CDR3, the DNA is TGTGCCAGTACCCCTTTTGGGGGAGAGAATTCACCCCTCCACTTT. Protein product: CASTPFGGENSPLHF.